Presented here are 5 T cell receptor beta chains from one specimen sequenced in a study of shared clonotypes between healthy human individuals. Assay: immunoSEQ multiplex PCR; the TCRdb copy retains only in-frame clones and omits some. Here the sample spans 750,000 to 1,000,000 clones, about 91% being singletons. Naivety among CD8 cells was defined by CD45RO negativity and positive CCR7 selection, thereby excluding terminally differentiated effector memory CD45RA+ cells. The source material was naive CD8+ T cells sorted from blood. The receptors here all came from a young man in good health.

The rearrangement links TRBV7-8 to TRBJ2-3; no definite D call. V lost 2 bases, J lost 6 bases, and 3 bases lay in between. This CDR3 spans 11 amino acids. Germline CDR1 SGHVS, CDR2 FQNEAQ. Here the CDR3 DNA reads TGTGCCAGCAGCTTATCGGATACGCAGTATTTT. This gives the protein CASSLSDTQYF.

This chain connects TRBV27 to TRBJ1-1; D possibly corresponds to TRBD1 (6 bases). The CDR3 loop spans 14 amino acids. Looked up from germline, CDR1 is MNHEY and CDR2 is SMNVEV (reference sequence). Trimming shortened V by 3 bases and J by 5 bases, and 13 bases separated the two germline ends. The CDR3: CASSFQGGGTEAFF. The CDR3 region has the DNA TGTGCCAGCAGTTTCCAGGGAGGGGGAACTGAAGCTTTCTTT.

The V and J genes are TRBV9 and TRBJ1-1; TRBD1 aligns across 8 bases. Germline CDR1 is SGDLS and CDR2 is YYNGEE. V shed 4 bases and J 4 bases; nucleotides not matched to a gene: 3. This CDR3 comprises 13 residues. CDR3 DNA sequence: TGTGCCAGCAGCTTCACAGGGGGCACTGAAGCTTTCTTT. Encoded protein: CASSFTGGTEAFF.

V is TRBV4-1 and J is TRBJ1-4; maybe TRBD1 (5 bases). V gave up 1 base and J gave up 7 bases, with 10 bases separating them. CDR1 and CDR2 (germline): MGHRA, YSYEKL. The CDR3 loop spans 14 amino acids. The CDR3 spells CASSQVLGGEKLFF. Here the CDR3 DNA reads TGCGCCAGCAGCCAAGTCTTGGGGGGTGAAAAACTGTTTTTT.

The J gene is TRBJ2-1, the V gene TRBV10-2, with 11 bases lining up with TRBD2. After removal of 4 bases from V and 5 bases from J, the junction contained 13 bases not matched to a gene. The CDR3 loop spans 18 amino acids. Germline V gives CDR1 WSHSY, CDR2 SAAADI. CDR3 region: CASSVLGSGRATNNEQFF. DNA of the CDR3: TGCGCCAGCAGTGTGTTGGGTAGCGGGAGGGCCACGAACAATGAGCAGTTCTTC.